What follows is one TCR beta chain and its context. The target antigen is unknown. The entry originates in a study of blood T cells in healthy people across ages. Study results and limitations: Estimated diversity, derived from one million T cells, was regarded as an underestimate. Unknown CMV status may confound age-related changes in expanded clones.

From germline, CDR1 is PRHDT and CDR2 FYEKMQ (reference sequence). This CDR3 has 13 amino acids. The V gene end was trimmed by 5 bases and the J gene end by 11 bases; junction bases not matched to a gene: 11. The authors ran a second PCR of 7 to 11 cycles using a sample-barcoded 5' primer and a J-beta primer mix. TCRdb processed the 5' RACE reads anew with MiXCR; each CDR3 protein has one entry. Of just under 900,000 distinct CDR3 sequences in the sample, around 26% were seen once. The gene calls are TRBV13 and TRBJ1-1; the match to TRBD1 covers 7 bases. The TCR sequence derives from a woman older than 75 in good health. The sample comprised blood. CDR3 coding DNA: TGTGCCAGCAGCCCACCTGGAGGGGGCCTGGCTTTCTTT. Translating gives CASSPPGGGLAFF.